This note documents a single T cell receptor (beta chain) sequence. Trimming took 2 bases from V and 4 from J, leaving 9 bases between them. CDR3 size: 15 residues. Per the germline V gene, CDR1 is MDHEN and CDR2 is SYDVKM. The sample is drawn from a study of T cells after yellow fever vaccination. TCRdb passed the 5' RACE reads through MiXCR, listing each CDR3 protein once. Of fewer than 350,000 distinct CDR3 sequences in the sample, 7.5% to 9% were seen once. The chain is built from TRBV28 and TRBJ1-6, with TRBD1 as a possible D gene (5 bases). Sequencing used PBMCs, obtained on the day of the first yellow fever vaccination. The receptor comes from a man aged 18 to 30 who received the YFV17D yellow fever vaccine. The CDR3 sequence is CASSLTAGYNSPLHF. The CDR3 DNA follows: TGTGCCAGCAGTTTAACGGCAGGGTATAATTCACCCCTCCACTTT. Full variable domain (missing parts from reference TRBV28 and TRBJ1-6): DVKVTQSSRYLVKRTGEKVFLECVQDMDHENMFWYRQDPGLGLRLIYFSYDVKMKEKGDIPEGYSVSREKKERFSLILESASTNQTSMYLCASSLTAGYNSPLHFGNGTRLTVT.